This entry describes one TCR beta chain. Antigen unknown. The CDR3 contains 14 residues. Germline CDR1 reads SGHRS; CDR2 reads YFSETQ. V lost 1 base, J lost 4 bases, and 9 bases lay in between. This sample stems from a study of T cell responses to AZD1222 COVID-19 vaccine. Notes on the study in general: White British donors predominated, females outnumbered males, and clonal diversity was possibly underestimated.

The protocol was immunoSEQ multiplex PCR, while the TCRdb copy is restricted to in-frame clones and leaves out a portion. The sample lists more than 150,000 clones; about 91% were seen once. The sequence derives from an adult in good health. The source material was peripheral blood, sampled on day 0 of AZD1222 vaccination. This rearrangement joins TRBV5-1 to TRBJ1-3; D gene uncertain. The CDR3 spells CASSLLGVGNTIYF. As DNA, the CDR3 is TGCGCCAGCAGCTTGCTCGGGGTCGGAAACACCATATATTTT.